These 19 T cell receptor beta chains came from one sample sequenced in a study of T cell responses to AZD1222 COVID-19 vaccine. Clones were read by immunoSEQ multiplex PCR, and TCRdb kept only the in-frame ones, dropping some. The table shows about 140,000 clones, with approximately 90% occurring only once. Sequencing was performed on peripheral blood, taken 28 days after the second AZD1222 dose. Every receptor here comes from an adult who received the AZD1222 COVID-19 vaccine.

The V call is TRBV2, the J call TRBJ2-7; the D gene is possibly TRBD2 (6 bases). The CDR3 is 14 amino acids. V lost 8 bases to trimming and J lost 0 bases, with 14 bases between them. CDR1 and CDR2 (germline): SNHLY, FYNNEI. The CDR3 DNA reads TGTGCCAGCGGTCTGGGCGGGGTCTCCTACGAGCAGTACTTC. Translation gives CASGLGGVSYEQYF.

The genes are TRBV19 and TRBJ2-7; 10 bases match TRBD1. Per germline, CDR1 LNHDA and CDR2 SQIVND (reference sequence). The V gene end was trimmed by 8 bases and the J gene end by 3 bases; junction bases not matched to a gene: 10. This CDR3 comprises 15 residues. In nucleotides, the CDR3 is TGTGCCAGTGCTTCCGGGACAGGGGAATTCTACGAGCAGTACTTC. Its protein product is CASASGTGEFYEQYF.

The chain carries TRBV10-3 and TRBJ2-3, with D uncertain. The germline CDR1 and CDR2 sequences are ENHRY and SYGVKD. V lost 9 bases, J lost 2 bases, and 15 bases lay in between. The CDR3 extends over 14 amino acids. In DNA, the CDR3 is TGTGCCATACGACCCCTTGGGAACACAGATACGCAGTATTTT. Its protein is CAIRPLGNTDTQYF.

The chain uses TRBV2 and TRBJ1-6; 11 bases fit TRBD1. Losses at the gene ends were 1 base for V and 10 bases for J; bases not matched to a gene: 0. The CDR3 consists of 14 residues. Germline CDR1 and CDR2: SNHLY and FYNNEI. This CDR3 is CASSEGTGGSPLHF. The CDR3 nucleotides read TGTGCCAGCAGTGAAGGGACAGGGGGCTCACCCCTCCACTTT.

CDR3 bases: TGTGCCAGCAGCTTCACAGGGGCGAAGGGTTATGGCTACACCTTC. Translation: CASSFTGAKGYGYTF. This rearrangement joins TRBV5-8 to TRBJ1-2, with 7 bases identical to TRBD1. The germline gives CDR1 SGHTS, CDR2 YDEGEE. The CDR3 is made up of 15 amino acids. The J segment lost 5 bases and the V segment lost 2 bases, leaving 9 bases of the junction unmatched.

In its sample, this clone was seen once. This chain connects TRBV5-8 to TRBJ2-5, with a tentative D call TRBD2 (7 bases). V was trimmed by 6 bases and J by 4 bases, leaving 16 bases between them. The germline gives CDR1 SGHTS, CDR2 YDEGEE. This CDR3 comprises 14 residues. The CDR3 loop reads CASTAHRGAETQYF. In DNA, the CDR3 is TGTGCCAGCACCGCCCACCGGGGGGCAGAGACCCAGTACTTC.

This chain links TRBV28 with TRBJ1-1; 7 bases are shared with TRBD1. This CDR3 has 13 residues. V was pared by 5 bases and J by 1 base, with 1 base of the junction left unmatched. Germline-derived CDR1 and CDR2 are MDHEN and SYDVKM. This CDR3 reads CASSPGGNTEAFF. The CDR3 bases are TGTGCCAGCAGTCCAGGGGGGAACACTGAAGCTTTCTTT.

This sequence joins TRBV9 and TRBJ2-7, with 9 positions matching TRBD1. The CDR3 covers 16 residues. Germline V lookup: CDR1 SGDLS, CDR2 YYNGEE. V was clipped by 1 base and J by 5 bases; unmatched bases: 10. CDR3 sequence reads: CASSVTSGTGLNEQYF. The CDR3 DNA is TGTGCCAGCAGCGTAACCTCCGGGACAGGGCTGAACGAGCAGTACTTC.

This sequence joins TRBV6-2 or TRBV6-3 and TRBJ2-7; D is unclear. The CDR3 has 13 residues. V was cut by 1 base and J by 3 bases, with 7 bases left in between. Germline V lookup: CDR1 MNHEY, CDR2 SVGEGT. The chain's CDR3 is CASSYLEFYEQYF. The CDR3 DNA sequence: TGTGCCAGCAGTTACTTAGAGTTCTACGAGCAGTACTTC.

The CDR3 DNA reads as TGTGCCAGCAGTCGGCGGACAGGGATAATGGACACTGAAGCTTTCTTT. It specifies CASSRRTGIMDTEAFF. The chain employs TRBV27 and TRBJ1-1; TRBD1 matches at 8 bases. V lost 5 bases, J lost 3 bases, and 11 bases stayed unmatched. CDR3 length: 16 amino acids. CDR1 is MNHEY and CDR2 is SMNVEV in the germline V gene (reference sequence).

The rearrangement joins TRBV14 to TRBJ2-1; 13 bases match TRBD2. Germline-derived CDR1 and CDR2 are SGHDN and FVKESK. The length of the CDR3 is 15 residues. After removal of 2 bases from V and 14 bases from J, the junction contained 9 bases not matched to a gene. CDR3 sequence: CASSQTSGGAIGKFF. DNA for the CDR3: TGTGCCAGCAGCCAAACTAGCGGGGGGGCTATCGGCAAGTTCTTC.

In this sample, this clone turned up once. This chain uses TRBV24-1 with TRBJ2-3, with a possible D match to TRBD2 (6 bases). Germline CDR1 and CDR2: KGHDR and SFDVKD. Trimming removed 2 bases at V and 2 bases at J, with 10 bases between. This CDR3 has 15 residues. CDR3 amino acids: CATSDSWGDTDTQYF. The CDR3 DNA reads TGTGCCACCAGTGATTCGTGGGGGGACACAGATACGCAGTATTTT.

The V and J genes are TRBV7-9 and TRBJ1-1; D is possibly TRBD1 (5 bases). Between the trimmed V and J ends, which lost 2 bases and 5 bases, there was a span of 9 bases. The length of the CDR3 is 13 residues. Germline V gives CDR1 SEHNR, CDR2 FQNEAQ (reference sequence). The CDR3: CASSLWGLTEAFF. The DNA for the CDR3 is TGTGCCAGCAGCTTATGGGGCCTGACTGAAGCTTTCTTT.

The chain is built from TRBV19 and TRBJ1-5; D is unclear. With 3 bases removed from V and 4 bases from J, the gap between germline ends came to 16 bases. Germline CDR1 and CDR2: LNHDA and SQIVND (reference sequence). The CDR3 sequence is 16 residues long. CDR3 in amino acids: CASSIGGFRENQPQHF. The CDR3 DNA is TGTGCCAGTAGTATCGGAGGGTTCCGTGAGAATCAGCCCCAGCATTTT.

The rearrangement links TRBV6-6 to TRBJ2-7; 7 positions agree with TRBD1. The CDR3 extends over 14 amino acids. Germline values: CDR1 MNHNY, CDR2 SVGAGI (reference sequence). The J segment lost 6 bases and the V segment lost 1 base, leaving 6 bases of the junction unmatched. This chain's CDR3 is CASSYLGQTLEQYF. The DNA for the CDR3 is TGTGCCAGCAGTTACTTGGGACAGACGCTCGAGCAGTACTTC.

V gene TRBV2 combines with J gene TRBJ2-3; 12 bases are shared with TRBD2. Trimming at V came to 4 bases and at J to 4 bases, leaving 6 bases not matched to a gene. The CDR3 covers 16 residues. Germline CDR1 SNHLY, CDR2 FYNNEI. CDR3 DNA sequence: TGTGCCAGCAGTGGTAGGGCTAGCGGGGGGGCAGATACGCAGTATTTT. This translates into CASSGRASGGADTQYF.

This chain joins TRBV2 and TRBJ1-2, with 8 bases identical to TRBD1. The CDR3 has 15 residues. Germline assignment: CDR1 SNHLY and CDR2 FYNNEI. With V trimmed by 2 bases and J by 6 bases, 8 bases remained unmatched. This CDR3 reads CASSERQGLADGYTF. CDR3 coding DNA: TGTGCCAGCAGTGAAAGACAGGGGTTGGCGGATGGCTACACCTTC.

The chain joins TRBV6-5 to TRBJ2-7; a weak D match, TRBD2 (6 bases). The germline V gene has CDR1 MNHEY and CDR2 SVGAGI. CDR3 size: 16 residues. Trimming shortened V by 2 bases and J by 0 bases, and 14 bases separated the two germline ends. The CDR3 DNA follows: TGTGCCAGCAGTTACGGGGGGATTGCTAACTCCTACGAGCAGTACTTC. It yields the protein CASSYGGIANSYEQYF.

J is TRBJ1-1 and V is TRBV18; tentative D call: TRBD1 (5 bases). This CDR3 has 15 residues. V lost 2 bases and J 4 bases, leaving 14 bases between the germline ends. Germline CDR1 KGHSH, CDR2 LQKENI. The DNA for the CDR3 is TGTGCCAGCTCACCAATGATAGGGGAGGGCACTGAAGCTTTCTTT. Its protein product is CASSPMIGEGTEAFF.